Presented here are 9 T cell receptor beta chains from one specimen sequenced in a study of cytomegalovirus exposure and HLA in healthy donors. PCR employed 60 Vbeta and 13 Jbeta primers. The repertoire was sequenced with immunoSEQ multiplex PCR; TCRdb's copy has only in-frame clones and lacks some. The sample carries roughly 150,000 clones, 60% to 80% recorded once. The sequencing sample was made of PBMCs. The receptor set was obtained from a middle-aged woman in good health and CMV-seronegative.

V usage is TRBV28 and J usage is TRBJ2-1, with 16 bases that match TRBD2. CDR1 MDHEN and CDR2 SYDVKM come from the germline V gene. The CDR3 is made up of 17 amino acids. With 4 bases clipped from V and 7 bases from J, the junction kept 7 bases outside the gene matches. CDR3 bases: TGTGCCAGCAGTTCTGGGACTAGCGGGGGGGCGGGGAATGAGCAGTTCTTC. Its protein product is CASSSGTSGGAGNEQFF.

The chain recombines TRBV5-4 with TRBJ2-3; 8 positions match TRBD1. The CDR3 runs to 14 residues. Trimming at V came to 4 bases and at J to 5 bases, leaving 6 bases not matched to a gene. In germline, CDR1 is SGHNT, CDR2 YYREEE (reference sequence). DNA of the CDR3: TGTGCCAGCAGCCAAAACAGGGGGAAAGATACGCAGTATTTT. It translates to CASSQNRGKDTQYF.

V gene TRBV28 combines with J gene TRBJ2-3; D call uncertain. V lost 2 bases to trimming and J lost 2 bases, with 14 bases between them. The CDR3 sequence is 16 residues long. In germline, CDR1 is MDHEN, CDR2 SYDVKM. In nucleotides, the CDR3 is TGTGCCAGCAGTTTAAAGGTAGCATCACACACAGATACGCAGTATTTT. Protein product: CASSLKVASHTDTQYF.

This rearrangement joins TRBV6-6 to TRBJ1-4, with 9 bases that match TRBD1. V gave up 6 bases and J gave up 8 bases; unmatched junction bases: 10. CDR3 size: 15 residues. Germline V CDR1 and CDR2: MNHNY, SVGAGI (reference sequence). The DNA of the CDR3 is TGTGCCAGCAGCAATTTGGACAGGGGTTGGGAAAAACTGTTTTTT. Translated, it gives CASSNLDRGWEKLFF.

Worth noting for this clone: Its ends do not fully match the called genes, so a read error is possible. This chain links TRBV7-9 with TRBJ2-7, with D perhaps matching TRBD2 (6 bases). From germline, CDR1 is SEHNR and CDR2 FQNEAQ (reference sequence). The CDR3 is 11 residues long. CDR3 in amino acids: CSSSSGDEQYF. CDR3 sequence (DNA): TGTTCCAGCAGCTCGGGAGACGAGCAGTACTTC.

The CDR3 loop is CASSPGTFSPLHF. As DNA, the CDR3 is TGTGCCAGCAGCCCCGGGACATTTTCACCCCTCCACTTT. The chain links TRBV6-5 to TRBJ1-6, with a tentative D call TRBD1 (6 bases). The CDR3 spans 13 residues. CDR1 is MNHEY and CDR2 is SVGAGI in the germline V gene. Trimming removed 6 bases at V and 9 bases at J, with 12 bases between.

The rearrangement joins TRBV28 to TRBJ1-2, with D perhaps matching TRBD1 (6 bases). V was shortened by 7 bases and J by 4 bases, with 13 bases between the two germline ends. Germline CDR1 is MDHEN and CDR2 is SYDVKM. CDR3 size: 13 residues. DNA of the CDR3: TGTGCCAGCAACTTACAGGGACCCTATGGCTACACCTTC. Its translation: CASNLQGPYGYTF.

The rearrangement uses TRBV7-9 and TRBJ2-3; 8 nucleotides align to TRBD2. Germline CDR1 is SEHNR and CDR2 is FQNEAQ (reference sequence). The CDR3 extends over 16 amino acids. The ends lost 1 base at V and 4 bases at J; junction bases unmatched: 7. CDR3 amino acids: CASSLVKRELSDTQYF. The CDR3 coding sequence is TGTGCCAGCAGCTTAGTCAAGCGGGAGCTGTCAGATACGCAGTATTTT.

This clone has only one observation. The chain has TRBV19 and TRBJ1-2; weak D call: TRBD1 (6 bases). V lost 3 bases and J lost 8, with 16 bases in between. CDR3 length: 14 amino acids. Germline V lookup: CDR1 LNHDA, CDR2 SQIVND (reference sequence). The CDR3 reads CASSILAGARGYTF. CDR3 in DNA: TGTGCCAGTAGTATTCTCGCAGGGGCAAGAGGCTACACCTTC.